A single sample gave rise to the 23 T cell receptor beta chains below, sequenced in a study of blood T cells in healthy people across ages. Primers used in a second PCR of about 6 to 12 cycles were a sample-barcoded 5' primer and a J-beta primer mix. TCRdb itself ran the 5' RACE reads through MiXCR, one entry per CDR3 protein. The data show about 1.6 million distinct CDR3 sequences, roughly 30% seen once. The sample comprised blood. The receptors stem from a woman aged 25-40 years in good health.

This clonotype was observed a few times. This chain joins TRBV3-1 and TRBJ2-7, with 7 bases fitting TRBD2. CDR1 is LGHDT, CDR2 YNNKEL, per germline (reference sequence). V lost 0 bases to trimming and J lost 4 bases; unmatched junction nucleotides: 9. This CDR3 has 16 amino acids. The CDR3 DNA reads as TGTGCCAGCAGCCAAGATCGAATTAGCGGGCCATACGAGCAGTACTTC. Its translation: CASSQDRISGPYEQYF.

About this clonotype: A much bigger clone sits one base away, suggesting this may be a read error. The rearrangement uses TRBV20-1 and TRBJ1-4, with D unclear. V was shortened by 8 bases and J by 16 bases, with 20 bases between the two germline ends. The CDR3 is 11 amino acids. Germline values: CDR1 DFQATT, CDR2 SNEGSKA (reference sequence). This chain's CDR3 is CSTDPIGETFF. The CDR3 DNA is TGCAGTACTGACCCGATTGGGGAGACGTTTTTT.

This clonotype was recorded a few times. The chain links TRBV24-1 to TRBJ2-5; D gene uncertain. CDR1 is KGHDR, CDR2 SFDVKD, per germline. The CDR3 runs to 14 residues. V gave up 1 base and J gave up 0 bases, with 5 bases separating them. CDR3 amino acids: CATSDFPDQETQYF. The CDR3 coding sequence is TGTGCCACCAGTGATTTTCCGGACCAAGAGACCCAGTACTTC.

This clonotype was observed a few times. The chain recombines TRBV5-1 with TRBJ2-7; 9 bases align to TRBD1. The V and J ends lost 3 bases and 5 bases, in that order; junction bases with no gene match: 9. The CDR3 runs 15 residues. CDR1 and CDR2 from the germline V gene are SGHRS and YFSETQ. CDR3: CASSSGTGFQNEQYF. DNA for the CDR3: TGCGCCAGCAGCTCCGGGACAGGGTTTCAAAACGAGCAGTACTTC. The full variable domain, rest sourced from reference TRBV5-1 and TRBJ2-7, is KAGVTQTPRYLIKTRGQQVTLSCSPISGHRSVSWYQQTPGQGLQFLFEYFSETQRNKGNFPGRFSGRQFSNSRSEMNVSTLELGDSALYLCASSSGTGFQNEQYFGPGTRLTVT.

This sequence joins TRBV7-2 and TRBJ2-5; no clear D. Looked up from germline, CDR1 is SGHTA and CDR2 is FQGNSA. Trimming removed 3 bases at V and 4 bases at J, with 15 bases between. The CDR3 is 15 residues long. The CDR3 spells CASSLATTPGETQYF. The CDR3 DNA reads TGTGCCAGCAGCTTGGCGACCACCCCAGGAGAGACCCAGTACTTC.

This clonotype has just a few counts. This chain's CDR3 is CASSRRTSGSGETQYF. The CDR3 nucleotides read TGTGCCAGCAGCCGACGGACTAGCGGGAGTGGAGAGACCCAGTACTTC. J is TRBJ2-5 and V is TRBV7-8; 13 nucleotides align to TRBD2. V trimming: 5 bases; J trimming: 4 bases; junction bases outside the gene matches: 7. This CDR3 is built from 16 residues. Germline V gene data show CDR1 as SGHVS and CDR2 as FQNEAQ. Filled out from reference TRBV7-8 and TRBJ2-5, the complete variable domain reads GAGVSQSPRYKVAKRGQDVALRCDPISGHVSLFWYQQALGQGPEFLTYFQNEAQLDKSGLPSDRFFAERPEGSVSTLKIQRTQQEDSAVYLCASSRRTSGSGETQYFGPGTRLLVL.

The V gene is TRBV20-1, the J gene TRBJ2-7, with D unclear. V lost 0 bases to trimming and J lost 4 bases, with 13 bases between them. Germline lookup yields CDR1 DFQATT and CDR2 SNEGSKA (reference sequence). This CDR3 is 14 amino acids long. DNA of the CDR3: TGCAGTGCTAGAGATTGGAGAGAAGGGTACGAGCAGTACTTC. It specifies CSARDWREGYEQYF.

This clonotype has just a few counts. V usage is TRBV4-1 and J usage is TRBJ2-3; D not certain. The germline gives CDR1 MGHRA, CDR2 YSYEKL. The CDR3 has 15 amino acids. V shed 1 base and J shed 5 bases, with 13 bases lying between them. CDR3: CASSQVGSKGDTQYF. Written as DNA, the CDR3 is TGCGCCAGCAGCCAAGTAGGGTCGAAGGGAGATACGCAGTATTTT.

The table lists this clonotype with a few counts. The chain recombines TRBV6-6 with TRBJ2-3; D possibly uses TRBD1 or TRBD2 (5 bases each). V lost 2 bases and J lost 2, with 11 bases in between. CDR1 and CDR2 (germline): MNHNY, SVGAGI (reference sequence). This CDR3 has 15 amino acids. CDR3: CASSYMGDPTDTQYF. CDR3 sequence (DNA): TGTGCCAGCAGTTACATGGGGGATCCCACAGATACGCAGTATTTT.

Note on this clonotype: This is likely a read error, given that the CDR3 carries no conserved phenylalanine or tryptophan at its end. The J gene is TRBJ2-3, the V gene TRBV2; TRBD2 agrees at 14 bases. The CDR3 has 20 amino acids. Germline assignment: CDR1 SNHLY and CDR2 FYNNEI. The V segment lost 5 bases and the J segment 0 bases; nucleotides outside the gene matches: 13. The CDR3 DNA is TGTGCCAGCAGTCCCCCGGGACTAGCGGGGGAGGAACGAAGCACAGATACGCAGTATTTG. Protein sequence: CASSPPGLAGEERSTDTQYL.

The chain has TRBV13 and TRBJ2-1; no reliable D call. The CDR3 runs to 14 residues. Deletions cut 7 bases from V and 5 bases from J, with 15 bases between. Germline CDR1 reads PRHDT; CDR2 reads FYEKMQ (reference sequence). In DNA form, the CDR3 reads TGTGCCAGCACTTTCGTCGGCAGAGACAATGAGCAGTTCTTC. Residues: CASTFVGRDNEQFF.

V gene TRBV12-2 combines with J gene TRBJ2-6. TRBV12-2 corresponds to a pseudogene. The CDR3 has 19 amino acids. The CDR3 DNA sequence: TGTGTAAGTCGCTTAGCGTCGCGCTTTGGGGGCTCTGGGGCCAACGTCCTGACTTTC. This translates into CVSRLASRFGGSGANVLTF.

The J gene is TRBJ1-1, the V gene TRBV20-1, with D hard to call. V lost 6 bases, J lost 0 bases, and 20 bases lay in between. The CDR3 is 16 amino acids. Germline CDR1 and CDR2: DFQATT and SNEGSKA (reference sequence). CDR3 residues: CSAPWIRGFMNTEAFF. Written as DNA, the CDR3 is TGCAGTGCCCCCTGGATCCGGGGTTTCATGAACACTGAAGCTTTCTTT.

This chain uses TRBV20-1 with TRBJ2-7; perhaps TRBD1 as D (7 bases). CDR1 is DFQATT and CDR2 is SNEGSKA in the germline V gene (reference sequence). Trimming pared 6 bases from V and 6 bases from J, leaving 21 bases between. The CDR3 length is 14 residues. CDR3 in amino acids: CSASPEQGGCEQYF. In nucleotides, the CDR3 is TGCAGTGCCTCCCCGGAGCAGGGGGGTTGCGAGCAGTACTTC.

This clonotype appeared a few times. CDR3 protein: CASSYRTGTNYGYTF. CDR3 DNA: TGTGCCAGCAGTTACCGGACAGGGACTAACTATGGCTACACCTTC. V gene TRBV6-6 combines with J gene TRBJ1-2; 8 bases line up with TRBD1. The germline V gene encodes CDR1 MNHNY and CDR2 SVGAGI (reference sequence). The V segment lost 2 bases and the J segment 0 bases; nucleotides outside the gene matches: 2. This CDR3 contains 15 residues.

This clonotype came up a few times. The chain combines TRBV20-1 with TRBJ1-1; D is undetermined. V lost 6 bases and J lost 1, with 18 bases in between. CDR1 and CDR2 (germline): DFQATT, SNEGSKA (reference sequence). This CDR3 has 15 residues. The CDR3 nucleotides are TGCAGTGCGGAAGGTGGGTTTCGAGGGAACACTGAAGCTTTCTTT. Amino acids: CSAEGGFRGNTEAFF.

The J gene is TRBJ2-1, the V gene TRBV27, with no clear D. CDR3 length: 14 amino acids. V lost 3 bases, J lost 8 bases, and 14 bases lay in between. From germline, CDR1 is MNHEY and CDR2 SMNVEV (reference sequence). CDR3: CASSFIRLADEQFF. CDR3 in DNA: TGTGCCAGCAGTTTCATCCGGCTGGCCGATGAGCAGTTCTTC.

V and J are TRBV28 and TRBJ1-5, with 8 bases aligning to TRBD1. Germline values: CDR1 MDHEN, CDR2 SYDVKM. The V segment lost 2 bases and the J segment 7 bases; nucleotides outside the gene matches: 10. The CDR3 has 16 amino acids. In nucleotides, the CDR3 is TGTGCCAGCAGTTTAACTGGTCAGGGGGCACGGCAGCCCCAGCATTTT. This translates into CASSLTGQGARQPQHF. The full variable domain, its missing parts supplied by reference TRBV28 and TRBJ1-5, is DVKVTQSSRYLVKRTGEKVFLECVQDMDHENMFWYRQDPGLGLRLIYFSYDVKMKEKGDIPEGYSVSREKKERFSLILESASTNQTSMYLCASSLTGQGARQPQHFGDGTRLSIL.

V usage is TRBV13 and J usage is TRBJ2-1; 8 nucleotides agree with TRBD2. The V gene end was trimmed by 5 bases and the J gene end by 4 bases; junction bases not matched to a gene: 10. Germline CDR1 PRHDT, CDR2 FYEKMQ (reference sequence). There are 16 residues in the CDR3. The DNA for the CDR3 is TGTGCCAGCAGCCCCCGAGCGGGGGAAAGGTACAATGAGCAGTTCTTC. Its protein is CASSPRAGERYNEQFF.

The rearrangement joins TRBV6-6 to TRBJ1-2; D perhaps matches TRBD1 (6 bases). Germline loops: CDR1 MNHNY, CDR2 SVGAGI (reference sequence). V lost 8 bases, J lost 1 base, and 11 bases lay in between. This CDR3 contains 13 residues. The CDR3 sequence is CASRAGDNYGYTF. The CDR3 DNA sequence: TGTGCCAGCCGGGCAGGGGATAACTATGGCTACACCTTC.

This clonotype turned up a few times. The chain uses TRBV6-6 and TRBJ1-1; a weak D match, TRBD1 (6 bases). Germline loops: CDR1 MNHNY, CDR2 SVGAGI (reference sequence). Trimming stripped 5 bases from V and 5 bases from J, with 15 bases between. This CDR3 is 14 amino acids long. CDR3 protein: CASSRRTGHTEAFF. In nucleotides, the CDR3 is TGTGCCAGCAGTCGTCGTACAGGGCATACTGAAGCTTTCTTT.

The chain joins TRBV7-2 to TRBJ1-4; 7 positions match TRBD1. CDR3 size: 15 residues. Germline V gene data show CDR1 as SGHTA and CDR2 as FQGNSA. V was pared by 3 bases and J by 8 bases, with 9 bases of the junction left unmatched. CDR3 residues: CASSLPRGELEKLFF. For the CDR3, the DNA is TGTGCCAGCAGCTTGCCCAGGGGGGAACTGGAAAAACTGTTTTTT.

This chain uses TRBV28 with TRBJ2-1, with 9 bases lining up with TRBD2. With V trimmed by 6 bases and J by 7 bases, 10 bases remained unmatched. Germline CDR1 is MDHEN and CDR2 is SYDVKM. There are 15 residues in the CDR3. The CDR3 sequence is CASRVAGAHGNEQFF. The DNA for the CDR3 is TGTGCCAGCAGGGTAGCGGGAGCCCACGGGAATGAGCAGTTCTTC.